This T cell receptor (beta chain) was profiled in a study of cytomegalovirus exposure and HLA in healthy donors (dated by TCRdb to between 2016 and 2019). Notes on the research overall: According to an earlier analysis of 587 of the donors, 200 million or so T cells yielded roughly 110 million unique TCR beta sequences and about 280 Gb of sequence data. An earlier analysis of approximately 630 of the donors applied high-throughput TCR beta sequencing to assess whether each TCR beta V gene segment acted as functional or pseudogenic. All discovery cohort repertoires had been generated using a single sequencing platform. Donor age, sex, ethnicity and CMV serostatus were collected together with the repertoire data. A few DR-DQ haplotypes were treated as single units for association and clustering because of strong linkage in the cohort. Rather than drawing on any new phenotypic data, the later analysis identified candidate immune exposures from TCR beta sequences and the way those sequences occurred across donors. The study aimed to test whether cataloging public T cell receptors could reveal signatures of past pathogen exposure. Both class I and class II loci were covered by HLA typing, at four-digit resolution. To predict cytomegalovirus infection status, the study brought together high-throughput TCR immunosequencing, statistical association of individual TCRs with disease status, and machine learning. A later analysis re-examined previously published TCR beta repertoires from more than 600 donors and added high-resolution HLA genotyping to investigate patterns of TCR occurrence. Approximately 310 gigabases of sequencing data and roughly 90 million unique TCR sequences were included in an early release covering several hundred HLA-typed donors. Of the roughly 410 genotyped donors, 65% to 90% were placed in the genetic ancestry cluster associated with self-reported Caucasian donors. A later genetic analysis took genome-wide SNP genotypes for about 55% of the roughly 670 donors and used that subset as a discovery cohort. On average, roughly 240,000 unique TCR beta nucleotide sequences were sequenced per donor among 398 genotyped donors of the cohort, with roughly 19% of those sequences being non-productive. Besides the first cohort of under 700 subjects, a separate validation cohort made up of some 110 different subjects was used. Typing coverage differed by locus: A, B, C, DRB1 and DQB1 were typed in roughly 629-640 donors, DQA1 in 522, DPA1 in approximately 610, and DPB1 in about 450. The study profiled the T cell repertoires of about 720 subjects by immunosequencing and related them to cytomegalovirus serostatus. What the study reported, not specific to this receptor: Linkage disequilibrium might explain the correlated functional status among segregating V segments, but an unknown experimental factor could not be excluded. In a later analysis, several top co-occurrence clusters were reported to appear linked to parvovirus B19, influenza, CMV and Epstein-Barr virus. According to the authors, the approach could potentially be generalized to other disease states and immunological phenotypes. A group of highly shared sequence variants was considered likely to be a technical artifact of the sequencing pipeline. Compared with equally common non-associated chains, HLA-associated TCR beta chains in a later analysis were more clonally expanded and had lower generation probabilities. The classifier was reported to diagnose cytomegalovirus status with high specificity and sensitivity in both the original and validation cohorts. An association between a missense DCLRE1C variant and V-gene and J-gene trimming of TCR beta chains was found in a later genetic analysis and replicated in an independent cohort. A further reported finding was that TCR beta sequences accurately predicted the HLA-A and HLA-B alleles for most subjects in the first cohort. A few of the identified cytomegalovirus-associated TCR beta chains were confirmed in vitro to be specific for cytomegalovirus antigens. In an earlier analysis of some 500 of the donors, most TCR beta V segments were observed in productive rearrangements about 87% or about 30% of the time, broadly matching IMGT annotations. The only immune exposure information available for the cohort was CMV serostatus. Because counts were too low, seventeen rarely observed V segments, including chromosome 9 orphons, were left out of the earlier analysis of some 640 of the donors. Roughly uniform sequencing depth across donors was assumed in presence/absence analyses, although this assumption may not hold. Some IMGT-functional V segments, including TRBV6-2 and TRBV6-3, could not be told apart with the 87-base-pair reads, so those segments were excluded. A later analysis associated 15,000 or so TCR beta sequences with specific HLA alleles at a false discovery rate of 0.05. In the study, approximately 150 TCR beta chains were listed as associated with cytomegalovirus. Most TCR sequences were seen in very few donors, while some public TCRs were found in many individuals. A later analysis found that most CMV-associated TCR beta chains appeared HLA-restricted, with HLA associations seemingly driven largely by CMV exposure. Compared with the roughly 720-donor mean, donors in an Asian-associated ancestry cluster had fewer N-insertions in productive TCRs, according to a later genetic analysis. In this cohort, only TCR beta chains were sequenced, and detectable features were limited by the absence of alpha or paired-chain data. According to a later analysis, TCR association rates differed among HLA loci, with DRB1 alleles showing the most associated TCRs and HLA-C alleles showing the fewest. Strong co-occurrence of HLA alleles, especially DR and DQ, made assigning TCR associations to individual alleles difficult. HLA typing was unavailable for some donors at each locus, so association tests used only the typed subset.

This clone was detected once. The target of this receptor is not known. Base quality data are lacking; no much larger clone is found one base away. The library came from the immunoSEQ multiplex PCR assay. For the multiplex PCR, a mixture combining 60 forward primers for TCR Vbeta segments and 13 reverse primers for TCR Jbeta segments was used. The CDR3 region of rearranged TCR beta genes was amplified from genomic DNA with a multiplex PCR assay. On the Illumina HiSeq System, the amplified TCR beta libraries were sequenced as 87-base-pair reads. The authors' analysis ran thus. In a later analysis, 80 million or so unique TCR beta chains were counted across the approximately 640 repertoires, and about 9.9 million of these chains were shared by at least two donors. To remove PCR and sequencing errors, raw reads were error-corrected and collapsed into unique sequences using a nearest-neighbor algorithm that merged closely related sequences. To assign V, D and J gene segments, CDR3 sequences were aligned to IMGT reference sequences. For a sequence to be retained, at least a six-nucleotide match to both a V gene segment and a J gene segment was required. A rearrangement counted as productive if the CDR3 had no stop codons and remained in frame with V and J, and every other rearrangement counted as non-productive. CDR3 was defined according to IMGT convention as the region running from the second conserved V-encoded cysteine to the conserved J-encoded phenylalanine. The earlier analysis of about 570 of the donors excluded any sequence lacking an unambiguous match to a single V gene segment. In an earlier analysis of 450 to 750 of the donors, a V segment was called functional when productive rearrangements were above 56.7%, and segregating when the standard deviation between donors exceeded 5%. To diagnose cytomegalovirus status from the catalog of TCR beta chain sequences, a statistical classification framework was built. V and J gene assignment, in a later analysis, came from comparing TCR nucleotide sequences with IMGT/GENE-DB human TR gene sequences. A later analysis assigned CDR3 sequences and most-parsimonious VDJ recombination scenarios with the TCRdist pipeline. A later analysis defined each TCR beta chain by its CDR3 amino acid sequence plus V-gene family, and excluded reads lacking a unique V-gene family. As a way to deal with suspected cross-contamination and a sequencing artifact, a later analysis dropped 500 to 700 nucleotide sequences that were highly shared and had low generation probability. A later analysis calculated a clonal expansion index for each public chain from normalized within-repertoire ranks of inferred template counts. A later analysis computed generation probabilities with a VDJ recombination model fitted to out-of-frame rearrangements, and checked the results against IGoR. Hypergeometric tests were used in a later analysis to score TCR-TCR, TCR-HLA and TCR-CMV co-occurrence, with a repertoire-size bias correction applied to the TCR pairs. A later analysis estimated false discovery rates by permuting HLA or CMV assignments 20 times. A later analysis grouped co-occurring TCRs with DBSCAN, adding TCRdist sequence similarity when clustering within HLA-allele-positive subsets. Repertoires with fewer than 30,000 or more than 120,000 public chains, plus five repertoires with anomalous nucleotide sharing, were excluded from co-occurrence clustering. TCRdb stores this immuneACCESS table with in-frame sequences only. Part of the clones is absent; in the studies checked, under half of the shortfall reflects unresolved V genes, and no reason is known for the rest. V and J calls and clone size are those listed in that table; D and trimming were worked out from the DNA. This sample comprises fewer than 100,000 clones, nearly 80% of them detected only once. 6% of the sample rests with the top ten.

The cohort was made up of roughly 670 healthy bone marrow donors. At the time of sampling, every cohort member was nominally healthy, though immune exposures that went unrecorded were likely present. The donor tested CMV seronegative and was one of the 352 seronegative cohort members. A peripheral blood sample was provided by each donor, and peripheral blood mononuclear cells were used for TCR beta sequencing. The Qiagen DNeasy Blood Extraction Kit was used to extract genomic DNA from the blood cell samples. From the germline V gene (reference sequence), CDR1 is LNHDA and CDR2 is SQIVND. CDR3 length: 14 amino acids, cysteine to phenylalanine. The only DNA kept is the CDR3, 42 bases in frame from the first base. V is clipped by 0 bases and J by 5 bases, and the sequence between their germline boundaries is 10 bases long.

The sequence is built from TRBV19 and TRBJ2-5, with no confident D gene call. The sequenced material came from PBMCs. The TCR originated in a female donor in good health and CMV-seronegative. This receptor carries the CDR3 CASSIDSRVETQYF. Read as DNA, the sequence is TGTGCCAGTAGTATAGATTCTCGCGTGGAGACCCAGTACTTC.